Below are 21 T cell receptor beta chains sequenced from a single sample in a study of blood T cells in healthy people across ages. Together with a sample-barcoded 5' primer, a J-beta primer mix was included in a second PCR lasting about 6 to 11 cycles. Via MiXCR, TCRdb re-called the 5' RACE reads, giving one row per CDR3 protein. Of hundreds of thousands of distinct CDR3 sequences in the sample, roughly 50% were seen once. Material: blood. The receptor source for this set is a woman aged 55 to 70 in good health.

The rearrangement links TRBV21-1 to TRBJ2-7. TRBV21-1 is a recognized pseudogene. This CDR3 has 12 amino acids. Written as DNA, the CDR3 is TGTGCCAGCAAAGCGTACCCCTACGAGCAGTACTTC. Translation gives CASKAYPYEQYF.

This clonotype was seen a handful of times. In DNA form, the CDR3 reads TGTGCCAGCAGTTACTCCGGGACTAGCGGGTTACCACAGTTCTTC. The encoded protein is CASSYSGTSGLPQFF. This chain joins TRBV6-5 and TRBJ2-1; 12 nucleotides agree with TRBD2. Per the germline V gene, CDR1 is MNHEY and CDR2 is SVGAGI. The CDR3 is made up of 15 amino acids. V shed 0 bases, J shed 13 bases, and the junction held 7 bases outside the gene matches.

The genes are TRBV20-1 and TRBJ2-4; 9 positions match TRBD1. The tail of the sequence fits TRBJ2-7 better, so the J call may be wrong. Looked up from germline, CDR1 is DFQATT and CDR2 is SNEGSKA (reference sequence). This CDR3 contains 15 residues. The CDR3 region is CSARDSGQGIYEQYF. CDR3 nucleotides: TGCAGTGCTAGAGATTCGGGACAGGGAATCTACGAGCAGTACTTC.

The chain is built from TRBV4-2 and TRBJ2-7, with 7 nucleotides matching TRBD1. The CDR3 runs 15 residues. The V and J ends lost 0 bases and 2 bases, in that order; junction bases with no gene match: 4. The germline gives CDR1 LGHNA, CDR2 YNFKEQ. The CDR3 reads CASSQDLGQAYEQYF. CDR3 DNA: TGTGCCAGCAGCCAAGATCTCGGACAGGCCTACGAGCAGTACTTC.

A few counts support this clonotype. CDR3 in amino acids: CASSDPDRGADTQYF. The CDR3 bases are TGTGCCAGCAGTGACCCGGACAGGGGGGCAGATACGCAGTATTTT. The chain has TRBV25-1 and TRBJ2-3; 10 bases align to TRBD1. Germline lookup yields CDR1 MGHDK and CDR2 SYGVNS. This CDR3 has 15 residues. The V gene end was trimmed by 3 bases and the J gene end by 4 bases; junction bases not matched to a gene: 4.

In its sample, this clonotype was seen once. The CDR3 DNA sequence: TGCGCCAGCAGCCCAGAACAGGGCTCGGAGCTGTTTTTT. This sequence encodes CASSPEQGSELFF. The rearrangement joins TRBV5-1 to TRBJ2-2; TRBD1 might be the D (6 bases). Germline V gene data show CDR1 as SGHRS and CDR2 as YFSETQ. Trimming stripped 4 bases from V and 10 bases from J, with 14 bases between. The CDR3 loop spans 13 amino acids.

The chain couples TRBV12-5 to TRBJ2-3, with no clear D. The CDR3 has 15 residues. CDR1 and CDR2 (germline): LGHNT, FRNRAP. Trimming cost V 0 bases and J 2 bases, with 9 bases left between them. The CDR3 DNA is TGTGCTAGTGGTTTGGTAATCGGCGACACAGATACGCAGTATTTT. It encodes CASGLVIGDTDTQYF.

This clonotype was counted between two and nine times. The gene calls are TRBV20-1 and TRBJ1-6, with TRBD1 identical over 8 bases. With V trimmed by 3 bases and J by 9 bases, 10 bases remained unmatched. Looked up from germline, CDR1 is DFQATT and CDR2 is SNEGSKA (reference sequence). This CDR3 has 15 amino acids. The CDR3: CSARGTGGVASPLHF. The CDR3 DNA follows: TGCAGTGCTAGGGGGACAGGTGGGGTGGCTTCACCCCTCCACTTT.

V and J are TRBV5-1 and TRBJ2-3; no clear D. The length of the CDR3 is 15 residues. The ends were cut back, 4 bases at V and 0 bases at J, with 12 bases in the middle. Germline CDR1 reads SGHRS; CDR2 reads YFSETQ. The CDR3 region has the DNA TGCGCCAGCAGCAGGACCGTACCTAGCACAGATACGCAGTATTTT. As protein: CASSRTVPSTDTQYF.

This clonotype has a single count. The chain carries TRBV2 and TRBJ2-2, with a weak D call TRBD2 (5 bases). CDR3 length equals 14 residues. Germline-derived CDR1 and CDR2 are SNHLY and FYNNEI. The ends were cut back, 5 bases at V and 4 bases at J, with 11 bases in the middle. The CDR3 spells CASSKVEVTGELFF. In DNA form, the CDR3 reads TGTGCCAGCAGTAAGGTGGAGGTCACCGGGGAGCTGTTTTTT.

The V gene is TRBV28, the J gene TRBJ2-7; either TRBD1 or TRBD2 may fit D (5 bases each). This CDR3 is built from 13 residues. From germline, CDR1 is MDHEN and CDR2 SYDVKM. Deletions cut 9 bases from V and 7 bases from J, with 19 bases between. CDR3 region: CARPIGLRGEQYF. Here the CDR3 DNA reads TGTGCCAGGCCGATCGGCCTGAGGGGTGAGCAGTACTTC.

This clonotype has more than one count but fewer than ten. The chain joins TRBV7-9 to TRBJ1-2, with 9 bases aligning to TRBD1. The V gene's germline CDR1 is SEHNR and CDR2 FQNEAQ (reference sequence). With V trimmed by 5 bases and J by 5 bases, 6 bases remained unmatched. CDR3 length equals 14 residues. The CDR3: CASSRRTGVYGYTF. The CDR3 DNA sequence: TGTGCCAGCAGCCGGCGGACAGGGGTTTATGGCTACACCTTC.

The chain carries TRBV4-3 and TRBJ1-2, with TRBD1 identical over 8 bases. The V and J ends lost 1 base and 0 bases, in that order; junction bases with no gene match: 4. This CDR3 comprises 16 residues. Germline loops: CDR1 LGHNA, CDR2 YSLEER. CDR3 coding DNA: TGCGCCAGCAGCCAAGGGGGACAGGCCACTAACTATGGCTACACCTTC. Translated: CASSQGGQATNYGYTF.

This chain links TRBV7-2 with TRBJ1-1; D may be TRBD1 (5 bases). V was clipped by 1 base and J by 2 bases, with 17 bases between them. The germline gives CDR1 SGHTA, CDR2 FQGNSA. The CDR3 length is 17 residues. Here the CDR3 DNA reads TGTGCCAGCAGCTTAGTCGGGACCCCAAGCTACAACACTGAAGCTTTCTTT. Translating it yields CASSLVGTPSYNTEAFF.

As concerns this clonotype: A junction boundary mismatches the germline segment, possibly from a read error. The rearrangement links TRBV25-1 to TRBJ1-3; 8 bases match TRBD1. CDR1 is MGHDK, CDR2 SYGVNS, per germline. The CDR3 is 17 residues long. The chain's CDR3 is CASSDTRTGRTGNTTYF. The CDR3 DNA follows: TGTGCCAGCAGTGACACCCGGACAGGGCGGACTGGAAACACCACATATTTT.

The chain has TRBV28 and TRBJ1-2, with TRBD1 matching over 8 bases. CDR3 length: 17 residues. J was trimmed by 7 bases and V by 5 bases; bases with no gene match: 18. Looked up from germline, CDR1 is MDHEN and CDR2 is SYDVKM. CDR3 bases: TGTGCCAGCAGTCTGGATTTTGTGTTTCAGGGGGCGGGTGGCTACACCTTC. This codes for CASSLDFVFQGAGGYTF.

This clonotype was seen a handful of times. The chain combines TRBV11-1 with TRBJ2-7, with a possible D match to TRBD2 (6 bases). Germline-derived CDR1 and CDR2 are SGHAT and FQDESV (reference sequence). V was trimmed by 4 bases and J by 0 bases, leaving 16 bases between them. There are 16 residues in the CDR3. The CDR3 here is CASSSTPTGSSYEQYF. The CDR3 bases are TGTGCCAGCAGCTCAACCCCCACCGGGAGCTCCTACGAGCAGTACTTC.

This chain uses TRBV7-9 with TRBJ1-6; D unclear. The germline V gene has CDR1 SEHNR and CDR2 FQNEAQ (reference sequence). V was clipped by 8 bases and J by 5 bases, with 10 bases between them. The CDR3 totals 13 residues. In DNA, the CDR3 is TGTGCCAGCGGGCCTGATGATAATTCACCCCTCCACTTT. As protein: CASGPDDNSPLHF.

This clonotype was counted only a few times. CDR3 nucleotides: TGTGCCAGCAGCAACCACCTCGGGACAGGGGTCACAGATACGCAGTATTTT. This translates into CASSNHLGTGVTDTQYF. J is TRBJ2-3 and V is TRBV7-3; 10 bases agree with TRBD1. Trimming took 5 bases from V and 2 from J; bases not matched to a gene: 10. From germline, CDR1 is SGHTA and CDR2 FQGTGA. CDR3 size: 17 residues.

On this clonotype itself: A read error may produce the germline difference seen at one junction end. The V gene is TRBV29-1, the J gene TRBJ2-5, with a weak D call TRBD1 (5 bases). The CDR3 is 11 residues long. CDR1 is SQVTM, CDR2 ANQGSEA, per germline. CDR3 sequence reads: CSGEATAGQYF. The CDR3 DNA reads TGCAGCGGTGAAGCTACGGCAGGGCAGTACTTC.

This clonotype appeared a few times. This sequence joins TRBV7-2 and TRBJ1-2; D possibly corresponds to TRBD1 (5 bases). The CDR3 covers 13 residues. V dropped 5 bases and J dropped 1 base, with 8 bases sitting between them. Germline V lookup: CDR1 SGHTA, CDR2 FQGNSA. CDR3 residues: CASSPQVNYGYTF. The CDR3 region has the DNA TGTGCCAGCAGCCCACAGGTTAACTATGGCTACACCTTC.